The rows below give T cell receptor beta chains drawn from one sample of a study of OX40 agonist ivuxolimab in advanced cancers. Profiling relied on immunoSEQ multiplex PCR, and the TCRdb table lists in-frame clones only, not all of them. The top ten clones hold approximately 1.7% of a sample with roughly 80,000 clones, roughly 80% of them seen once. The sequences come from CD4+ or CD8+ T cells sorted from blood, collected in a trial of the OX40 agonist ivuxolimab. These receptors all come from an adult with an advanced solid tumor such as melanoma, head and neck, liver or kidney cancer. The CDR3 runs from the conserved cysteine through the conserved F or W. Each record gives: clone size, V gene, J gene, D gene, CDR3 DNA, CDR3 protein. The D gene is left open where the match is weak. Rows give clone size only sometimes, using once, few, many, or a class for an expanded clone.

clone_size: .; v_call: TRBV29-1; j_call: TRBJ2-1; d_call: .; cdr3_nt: TGCAGCGCCCCGGGGGGCCACTACAATGAGCAGTTCTTC; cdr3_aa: CSAPGGHYNEQFF
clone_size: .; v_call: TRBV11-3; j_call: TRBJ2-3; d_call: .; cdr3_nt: TGTGCCAGCAGCTTGGGGTTCACGACAGATACGCAGTATTTT; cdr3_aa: CASSLGFTTDTQYF
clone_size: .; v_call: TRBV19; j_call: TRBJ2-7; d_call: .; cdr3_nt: TGTGCCAGTAGTCCTGGGGGGCACGAGCAGTACTTC; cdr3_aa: CASSPGGHEQYF
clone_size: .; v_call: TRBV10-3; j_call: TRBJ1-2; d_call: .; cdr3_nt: TGTGCCATCAGTGAGCGAAGCCCTATGGGGGGCTACACCTTC; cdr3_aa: CAISERSPMGGYTF
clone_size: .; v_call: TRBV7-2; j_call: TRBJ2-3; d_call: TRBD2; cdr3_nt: TGTGCCAGCAGCTTAAGTAGCGGGGGGACAGATACGCAGTATTTT; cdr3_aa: CASSLSSGGTDTQYF
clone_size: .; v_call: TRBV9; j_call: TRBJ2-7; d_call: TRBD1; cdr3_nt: TGTGCCAGCAGCGTAGGTGGGGACAGGGTCTACGAGCAGTACTTC; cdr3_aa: CASSVGGDRVYEQYF
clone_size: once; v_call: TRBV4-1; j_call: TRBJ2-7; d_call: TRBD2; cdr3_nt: TGCGCCAGCAGCTCTCGGGAGGGGGTATCCTACGAGCAGTACTTC; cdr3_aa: CASSSREGVSYEQYF
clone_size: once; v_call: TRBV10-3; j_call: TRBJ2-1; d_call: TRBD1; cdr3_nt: TGTGCCATCAGTCCGGGACAGGACTACAATGAGCAGTTCTTC; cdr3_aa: CAISPGQDYNEQFF
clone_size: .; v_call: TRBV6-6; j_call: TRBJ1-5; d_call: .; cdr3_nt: TGTGCCAGCAGTTACTCGAGTGTTCAGCCCCAGCATTTT; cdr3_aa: CASSYSSVQPQHF
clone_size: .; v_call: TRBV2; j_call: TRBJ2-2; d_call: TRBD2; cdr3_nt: TGTGCCAGCAGTGTCGTAGCGGGGGTCGGCACCGGGGAGCTGTTTTTT; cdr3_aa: CASSVVAGVGTGELFF
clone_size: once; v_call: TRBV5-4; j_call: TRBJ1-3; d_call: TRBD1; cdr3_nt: TGTGCCAGCAGCTTCGGGGCAGGGGGCTCTGGAAACACCATATATTTT; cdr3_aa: CASSFGAGGSGNTIYF
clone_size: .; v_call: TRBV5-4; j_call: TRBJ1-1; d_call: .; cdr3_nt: TGTGCCAGCAGCAACCCGGACAGCGTCACTGAAGCTTTCTTT; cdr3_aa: CASSNPDSVTEAFF
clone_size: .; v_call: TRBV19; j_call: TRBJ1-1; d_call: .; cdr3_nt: TGTGCCAGTAGTACTCAAACTTCGACAGGCGCAGCTTTCTTT; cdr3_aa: CASSTQTSTGAAFF
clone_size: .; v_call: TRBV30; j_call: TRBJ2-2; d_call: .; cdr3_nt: TGTGCCTGGAGTCGAGGGATCGGGAACACCGGGGAGCTGTTTTTT; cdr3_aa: CAWSRGIGNTGELFF
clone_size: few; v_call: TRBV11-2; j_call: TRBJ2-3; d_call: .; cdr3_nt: TGTGCCAGCAGCTTTGGGGTTACCACAGATACGCAGTATTTT; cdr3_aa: CASSFGVTTDTQYF
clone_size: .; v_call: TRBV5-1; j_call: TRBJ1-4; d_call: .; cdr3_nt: TGCGCCAGCAGCCTTTCAGGGACAACTAATGAAAAACTGTTTTTT; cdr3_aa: CASSLSGTTNEKLFF
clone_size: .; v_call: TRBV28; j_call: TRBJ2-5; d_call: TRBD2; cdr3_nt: TGTGCCAGCAGTTACTTGGGGCGGGGGGTAGAAGAGACCCAGTACTTC; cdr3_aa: CASSYLGRGVEETQYF
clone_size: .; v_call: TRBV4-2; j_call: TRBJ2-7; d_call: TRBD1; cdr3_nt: TGTGCCAGCAGCCAATACGACGGGACAGGGCCCCTCCTGCAGTACTTC; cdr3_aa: CASSQYDGTGPLLQYF
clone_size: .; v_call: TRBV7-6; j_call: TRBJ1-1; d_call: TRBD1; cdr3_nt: TGTGCCAGCAGTTGGGACAGTAACACTGAAGCTTTCTTT; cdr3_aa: CASSWDSNTEAFF
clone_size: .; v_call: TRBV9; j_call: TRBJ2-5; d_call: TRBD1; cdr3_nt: TGTGCCAGCAGCGCCCGAGGGGGCTTATCGGAGACCCAGTACTTC; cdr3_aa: CASSARGGLSETQYF
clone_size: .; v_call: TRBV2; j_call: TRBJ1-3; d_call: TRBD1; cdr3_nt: TGTGCCAGCAGTGAGTGGCAGGGGGCATCTGGAAACACCATATATTTT; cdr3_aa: CASSEWQGASGNTIYF
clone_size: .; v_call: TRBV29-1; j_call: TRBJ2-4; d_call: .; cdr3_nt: TGCAGCGTTGGAGGGGGGGGCCAACTGAGAGGGAAAAACATTCAGTACTTC; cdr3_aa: CSVGGGGQLRGKNIQYF
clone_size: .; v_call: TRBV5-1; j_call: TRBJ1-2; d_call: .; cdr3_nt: TGCGCCAGCAGCCTAGTCACAGAAATCTATGGCTACACCTTC; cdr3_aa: CASSLVTEIYGYTF
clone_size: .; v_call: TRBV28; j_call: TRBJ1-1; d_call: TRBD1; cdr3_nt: TGTGCCAGCAGTTTATTTGGTCTGGGACAGGGGTTT; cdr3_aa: CASSLFGLGQGF
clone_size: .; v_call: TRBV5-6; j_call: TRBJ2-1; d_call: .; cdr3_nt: TGTGCCAGCAGCTTGAAGGGACGGACAAACAATGAGCAGTTCTTC; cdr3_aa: CASSLKGRTNNEQFF
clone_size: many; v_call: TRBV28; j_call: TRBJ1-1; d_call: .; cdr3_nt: TGTGCCAGCACCCCGCTCAGGAACACTGAAGCTTTCTTT; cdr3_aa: CASTPLRNTEAFF
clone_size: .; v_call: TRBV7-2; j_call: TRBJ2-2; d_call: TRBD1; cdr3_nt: TGTGCCAGCAGCTTATCGGGACAGGGATACGGGGAGCTGTTTTTT; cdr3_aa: CASSLSGQGYGELFF